This T cell receptor (beta chain) was found in a study of T-cell memory formation after mild COVID-19. Notes on the study in general: Clones from the second wave (peaking day 37) had unconfirmed SARS-CoV-2 specificity. Day 15 to 85 contracting clones showed balanced CD4/CD8; day 15 to 37 expanders favored CD4+.

Of note for this clonotype: Its antigen is unidentified.

Constant-segment-primed 5'RACE gave TCR alpha and TCR beta cDNA libraries with sample barcodes and UMIs. A single record per CDR3 protein comes from TCRdb applying MiXCR to the 5' RACE reads. The sample yields under 300,000 distinct CDR3 sequences, over 15% seen once. The length of the CDR3 is 15 residues. V shed 2 bases and J 6 bases; nucleotides not matched to a gene: 5. Germline loops: CDR1 MNHEY, CDR2 SVGAGI. This TCR came from a man aged 18 to 29 who had mild COVID-19 (a few samples of this study predate the infection). Cell type and time point are not known. The chain employs TRBV6-5 and TRBJ2-2, with TRBD1 matching 8 bases. The specimen was PBMCs or a T cell subset sorted from them (not recorded which). CDR3 coding DNA: TGTGCCAGCAGTTACGAATACAGGGGGGCCGGGGAGCTGTTTTTT. This translates into CASSYEYRGAGELFF.